The 7 T cell receptor beta chains below come from one sample, sequenced in a study of shared clonotypes between healthy human individuals. Measured with immunoSEQ multiplex PCR; TCRdb has only the in-frame clones, and not every one. The repertoire has 2,500,000 or so clones, approximately 93% of them found once; the top ten carry about 0.38%. Sequencing was carried out using naive CD4+ T cells from PBMCs. Specified subset: CD45RA+ positively selected. All receptors derive from a man aged 18-30 years in good health. Some clones in this sample may be carry-over from other donors' samples.

The V and J genes are TRBV9 and TRBJ1-3; D is possibly TRBD1 (6 bases). This CDR3 has 18 residues. CDR1 SGDLS and CDR2 YYNGEE come from the germline V gene. V gave up 3 bases and J gave up 0 bases, with 19 bases separating them. The CDR3 bases are TGTGCCAGCAGCGCCTCCGCGGGGGGCCCTTTCTCTGGAAACACCATATATTTT. As protein: CASSASAGGPFSGNTIYF.

This sequence joins TRBV7-9 and TRBJ2-2, with a weak D call TRBD1 (5 bases). Germline CDR1 reads SEHNR; CDR2 reads FQNEAQ (reference sequence). The CDR3 is 13 residues long. Trimming removed 5 bases from V and 7 bases from J, with 11 bases in between. The CDR3 is CASSLRTIGELFF. The CDR3 DNA reads as TGTGCCAGCAGCCTCCGGACAATCGGGGAGCTGTTTTTT.

J is TRBJ2-7 and V is TRBV18; no clear D. Trimming stripped 3 bases from V and 6 bases from J, with 12 bases between. The CDR3 contains 13 residues. From germline, CDR1 is KGHSH and CDR2 LQKENI. Here the CDR3 DNA reads TGTGCCAGCTCACCGACCGGGTTGGCCGAGCAGTACTTC. Amino acids: CASSPTGLAEQYF.

CDR3 DNA sequence: TGTGCCAGCAGCCCTAGGGAGGGGGGCTGTTGCACAGATACGCAGTATTTT. As protein: CASSPREGGCCTDTQYF. This chain uses TRBV21-1 with TRBJ2-3; the DNA was not compared with TRBD2, the D call given in the table. TRBV21-1 is listed as a pseudogene. The CDR3 is made up of 17 amino acids.

The chain combines TRBV5-1 with TRBJ2-7, with D perhaps matching TRBD1 or TRBD2 (8 bases each). Germline values: CDR1 SGHRS, CDR2 YFSETQ. The V and J ends lost 3 bases and 0 bases respectively, with 16 bases between them. This CDR3 has 16 amino acids. The chain's CDR3 is CASSYRTGTSSYEQYF. CDR3 sequence (DNA): TGCGCCAGCAGCTACCGGACAGGGACTAGCTCCTACGAGCAGTACTTC.

The chain uses TRBV5-4 and TRBJ1-2; TRBD1 matches 10 bases. The germline V gene has CDR1 SGHNT and CDR2 YYREEE (reference sequence). The V gene end was trimmed by 4 bases and the J gene end by 6 bases; junction bases not matched to a gene: 6. This CDR3 region has 14 residues. The CDR3 DNA follows: TGTGCCAGCAGCACGCCGGGACAGGGGAATGGCTACACCTTC. Its protein product is CASSTPGQGNGYTF.

This sequence joins TRBV28 and TRBJ1-2, with D maybe TRBD1 (5 bases). The CDR3 is 13 residues long. Germline-derived CDR1 and CDR2 are MDHEN and SYDVKM. V was pared by 8 bases and J by 8 bases, with 18 bases between. This chain's CDR3 is CASALGTLGGYTF. CDR3 in DNA: TGTGCCAGCGCCCTCGGGACCCTTGGGGGCTACACCTTC.